This TCR beta chain was captured by sequencing in a study of cytotoxic CD8 clonotypes in ibrutinib-treated CLL. At the level of the study: Of the patients, around 12 were relapsed/refractory, about 16 treatment-naive and around 17 IGHV unmutated. General study points: Pretreatment clonality was elevated relative to age-matched healthy donors and paralleled circulating CD8+ T-cell counts.

Profiling relied on immunoSEQ multiplex PCR, and the TCRdb table lists in-frame clones only, not all of them. Of around 19,000 clones listed, roughly 60% are singletons. This clone was picked up a small number of times. Its antigen is unidentified. V lost 3 bases and J lost 0; bases outside the gene matches: 3. The CDR3 length is 16 residues. Germline V gene data show CDR1 as LGHNA and CDR2 as YNFKEQ. Here the sequenced sample was PBMCs, taken after 12 months of ibrutinib treatment. The chain links TRBV4-2 to TRBJ2-2, with TRBD2 matching over 8 bases. The receptor was derived from a human donor with chronic lymphocytic leukemia. CDR3: CASSQAAGANTGELFF. The DNA of the CDR3 is TGTGCCAGCAGCCAGGCAGCGGGAGCGAACACCGGGGAGCTGTTTTTT.